This T cell receptor beta chain appears in the sequencing data of a study of cytotoxic CD8 clonotypes in ibrutinib-treated CLL. Points from the study as a whole: Public clonotypes showed up rarely, and on treatment they shrank or held steady.

Data came from immunoSEQ multiplex PCR; TCRdb stores just in-frame clones and leaves some out. The table has approximately 23,000 clones, about three quarters seen once; the top ten hold around 7.9%. As regards this clone: The antigen is not known.

The germline V and J ends were trimmed by 6 bases and 0 bases, with 9 bases remaining between them. The V gene's germline CDR1 is SNHLY and CDR2 FYNNEI. This CDR3 region has 14 residues. The source was PBMCs, collected before ibrutinib treatment. The sequence was obtained from a human donor with chronic lymphocytic leukemia. The chain links TRBV2 to TRBJ1-3; D call uncertain. The CDR3 region has the DNA TGTGCCAGCAGGTCGACGGGCTCTGGAAACACCATATATTTT. Amino acid sequence: CASRSTGSGNTIYF.